This T cell receptor beta chain was documented in a study of blood T cell repertoires in COVID-19. With respect to this clone: Other DNA sequences within the sample encode an identical CDR3.

The CDR3 contains 15 residues. Germline V gene data show CDR1 as MGHRA and CDR2 as YSYEKL. V trimming: 1 base; J trimming: 4 bases; junction bases outside the gene matches: 4. As originally analysed: Estimation of nucleated cell counts relied on the amplification of reference gene primers. Only in-frame clones appear in the TCRdb table, and some are missing; sequencing was by immunoSEQ multiplex PCR. From that table come the V and J calls and clone size; the DNA was used to work out D and trimming. The table lists 150,000 to 200,000 clones, more than 90% of them singletons. The V gene is TRBV4-1, the J gene TRBJ2-7; 10 bases map to TRBD1. The TCR comes from a man in his fifties or sixties with acute or convalescent COVID-19. Sequencing was performed on peripheral blood. The CDR3 nucleotides read TGCGCCAGCAGCCAAGCACCGGGACAGGGGTACGAGCAGTACTTC. Translated: CASSQAPGQGYEQYF.